Listed here are 25 T cell receptor beta chains from one sample, sequenced in a study of CXCR3-negative and CXCR3-positive naive CD8 T cells. These receptors are not linked to any known antigen. Via 5' RACE with UMI labels, TRB cDNA libraries were prepared. TCRdb re-called the 5' RACE reads; every CDR3 protein appears as one record, without DNA. This specimen shows about 120,000 distinct CDR3 sequences; the ten leading clones hold approximately 0.38%. Overall study results and limits: Naive cells with CXCR3 showed TRB CDR3s that were more hydrophobic than those in CXCR3-negative naive cells.

Sample: naive CXCR3+ CD8+ T cells from blood. Described subset: CD45RO-CCR7+CD27+CD95- naive CD8+ T cells expressing CXCR3 (TNR3+). All receptors come from a human donor in good health. Some clones in this sample may be carry-over from other donors' samples.

This chain's CDR3 is CASSPRTGIGFGQFF. This chain connects TRBV28 to TRBJ2-1; without DNA, the TCRdb call of TRBD1 cannot be checked. The V gene's germline CDR1 is MDHEN and CDR2 SYDVKM. CDR3 length: 15 residues.

This chain connects TRBV7-2 to TRBJ1-1; TCRdb calls TRBD1, which cannot be checked without DNA. The CDR3 length is 16 residues. Germline loops: CDR1 SGHTA, CDR2 FQGNSA. CDR3: CASSLVPHRELTEAFF. Filled out from reference TRBV7-2 and TRBJ1-1, the complete variable domain reads GAGVSQSPSNKVTEKGKDVELRCDPISGHTALYWYRQSLGQGLEFLIYFQGNSAPDKSGLPSDRFSAERTGGSVSTLTIQRTQQEDSAVYLCASSLVPHRELTEAFFGQGTRLTVV.

The chain recombines TRBV20-1 with TRBJ2-1; as DNA is missing, the TRBD2 call by TCRdb cannot be tested. CDR3 length: 14 residues. Germline CDR1 DFQATT, CDR2 SNEGSKA (reference sequence). This CDR3 reads CSASTGTAPDEQFF.

This chain connects TRBV7-9 to TRBJ2-7. This CDR3 is 12 amino acids long. In germline, CDR1 is SEHNR, CDR2 FQNEAQ (reference sequence). CDR3 region: CASSKDSHEQYF.

This rearrangement joins TRBV7-9 to TRBJ2-1; TCRdb gives TRBD1 as the D gene, but with no DNA this cannot be confirmed. CDR3 length: 16 residues. CDR1 SEHNR and CDR2 FQNEAQ come from the germline V gene (reference sequence). The CDR3 sequence: CASSLGRRERDNEQFF.

The chain combines TRBV28 with TRBJ1-2; the TRBD1 assignment by TCRdb is unverifiable without DNA. Germline V gene data show CDR1 as MDHEN and CDR2 as SYDVKM. CDR3 size: 18 residues. CDR3 region: CASRPLAPSERPNYGYTF.

This rearrangement joins TRBV4-2 to TRBJ2-3; TCRdb returns TRBD2, unconfirmable since there is no DNA. Germline V CDR1 and CDR2: LGHNA, YNFKEQ. This CDR3 contains 14 residues. The CDR3 sequence: CASSQARNTDTQYF.

The chain joins TRBV29-1 to TRBJ2-7; there is no DNA to check the TCRdb D call of TRBD1. This CDR3 spans 13 amino acids. The V gene's germline CDR1 is SQVTM and CDR2 ANQGSEA. CDR3 loop: CSVARQGLGEQYF.

This chain connects TRBV10-3 to TRBJ2-1. In germline, CDR1 is ENHRY, CDR2 SYGVKD. The CDR3 runs to 16 residues. CDR3: CAISESSGAHYNEQFF.

This rearrangement joins TRBV19 to TRBJ2-5; TCRdb proposes TRBD2, but this gene call is untestable without DNA. This CDR3 has 15 residues. The germline V gene has CDR1 LNHDA and CDR2 SQIVND (reference sequence). Here the CDR3 reads CASNPTRANQETQYF.

The CDR3 here is CASSLGQGYYEQYF. The chain recombines TRBV12-3 or TRBV12-4 with TRBJ2-7; TCRdb names TRBD1, which stays unverified in the absence of DNA. This CDR3 comprises 14 residues.

The rearrangement uses TRBV7-2 and TRBJ2-4; absent DNA, TCRdb's TRBD2 call cannot be checked. The CDR3 has 18 amino acids. Germline values: CDR1 SGHTA, CDR2 FQGNSA. The CDR3 sequence: CASSLGTSALRAKNIQYF. Supplemented by reference TRBV7-2 and TRBJ2-4, the full variable domain reads GAGVSQSPSNKVTEKGKDVELRCDPISGHTALYWYRQSLGQGLEFLIYFQGNSAPDKSGLPSDRFSAERTGGSVSTLTIQRTQQEDSAVYLCASSLGTSALRAKNIQYFGAGTRLSVL.

This chain uses TRBV12-3 or TRBV12-4 with TRBJ2-5. The CDR3 extends over 13 amino acids. The CDR3 loop reads CASSLPGVETQYF.

J is TRBJ2-1 and V is TRBV6-2 or TRBV6-3; TCRdb proposes TRBD2, but this gene call is untestable without DNA. The CDR3 consists of 15 residues. Germline V gene sequence: CDR1 MNHEY, CDR2 SVGEGT. The CDR3 here is CASSQRAGSYNEQFF.

J is TRBJ2-1 and V is TRBV3-1; no DNA is available, so the TRBD1 call from TCRdb remains unchecked. CDR1 is LGHDT and CDR2 is YNNKEL in the germline V gene (reference sequence). The length of the CDR3 is 15 residues. The CDR3: CASSAPGTGYNEQFF.

The genes are TRBV13 and TRBJ1-2; with no DNA, the TCRdb D assignment of TRBD1 cannot be verified. The CDR3 contains 14 residues. Germline V gives CDR1 PRHDT, CDR2 FYEKMQ (reference sequence). CDR3 region: CASRSDGQNYGYTF. The whole variable domain, filled in from reference TRBV13 and TRBJ1-2, reads AAGVIQSPRHLIKEKRETATLKCYPIPRHDTVYWYQQGPGQDPQFLISFYEKMQSDKGSIPDRFSAQQFSDYHSELNMSSLELGDSALYFCASRSDGQNYGYTFGSGTRLTVV.

V gene TRBV28 combines with J gene TRBJ2-7; there is no DNA to check the TCRdb D call of TRBD1. The V gene's germline CDR1 is MDHEN and CDR2 SYDVKM. This CDR3 region has 15 residues. This chain's CDR3 is CASSFPGTGLDEQYF.

This chain joins TRBV4-3 and TRBJ2-7. This CDR3 has 15 residues. Per the germline V gene, CDR1 is LGHNA and CDR2 is YSLEER. Here the CDR3 reads CASSQDSGRSYEQYF.

CDR3 in amino acids: CASSLDTGYNQPQHF. The rearrangement links TRBV11-2 to TRBJ1-5. This CDR3 has 15 residues. Germline V CDR1 and CDR2: SGHAT, FQNNGV.

The V gene is TRBV19, the J gene TRBJ2-2; TCRdb's D gene call, TRBD2, goes unchecked for lack of DNA. The CDR3 covers 14 residues. Germline V gives CDR1 LNHDA, CDR2 SQIVND (reference sequence). CDR3: CATSLAGGTGELFF.

This chain links TRBV28 with TRBJ2-7; TCRdb's D gene call, TRBD1, goes unchecked for lack of DNA. Germline CDR1 is MDHEN and CDR2 is SYDVKM. This CDR3 has 19 residues. The CDR3 protein is CASSLLSLRGSGYHYEQYF.

The rearrangement links TRBV6-2 or TRBV6-3 to TRBJ1-2. The CDR3 loop spans 15 amino acids. CDR1 MNHEY and CDR2 SVGEGT come from the germline V gene. The CDR3 region is CASSPTSATNYGYTF.

V and J are TRBV6-5 and TRBJ2-7. Germline loops: CDR1 MNHEY, CDR2 SVGAGI. The length of the CDR3 is 14 residues. CDR3 in amino acids: CASSYSRLVYEQYF.

The chain is built from TRBV28 and TRBJ2-7; the D gene TCRdb calls, TRBD2, cannot be checked with no DNA. The CDR3 length is 12 residues. The V gene's germline CDR1 is MDHEN and CDR2 SYDVKM. This chain's CDR3 is CASIGTSLEQYF.

This sequence joins TRBV13 and TRBJ2-1; checking the TCRdb D call of TRBD2 is not possible without DNA. CDR3 length equals 16 residues. The V gene's germline CDR1 is PRHDT and CDR2 FYEKMQ (reference sequence). The CDR3 reads CASARRREDLYNEQFF.